This TCR beta chain was recovered during a study of T cells in Graves' hyperthyroidism and ophthalmopathy. Germline loops: CDR1 LGHNT, CDR2 FRNRAP. The CDR3 runs to 13 residues. TCR beta CDR3 regions were amplified from RNA. The primer set for the first-round RT-PCR of the TCR CDR3 was HTBI. TCRdb fed the multiplex PCR reads into MiXCR, producing one record per CDR3 protein. The sample contains about 840,000 distinct CDR3 sequences, approximately 40% of which appear only once. This clonotype was sampled from a man aged 18 to 30 with Graves' hyperthyroidism. Specimen: blood. The chain carries TRBV12-5 and TRBJ2-3; D possibly corresponds to TRBD1 (5 bases). In DNA, the CDR3 is TGTGCCAGCAATCAGGGTCAATGGCATACGCAGTATTTT. Translated, it gives CASNQGQWHTQYF.